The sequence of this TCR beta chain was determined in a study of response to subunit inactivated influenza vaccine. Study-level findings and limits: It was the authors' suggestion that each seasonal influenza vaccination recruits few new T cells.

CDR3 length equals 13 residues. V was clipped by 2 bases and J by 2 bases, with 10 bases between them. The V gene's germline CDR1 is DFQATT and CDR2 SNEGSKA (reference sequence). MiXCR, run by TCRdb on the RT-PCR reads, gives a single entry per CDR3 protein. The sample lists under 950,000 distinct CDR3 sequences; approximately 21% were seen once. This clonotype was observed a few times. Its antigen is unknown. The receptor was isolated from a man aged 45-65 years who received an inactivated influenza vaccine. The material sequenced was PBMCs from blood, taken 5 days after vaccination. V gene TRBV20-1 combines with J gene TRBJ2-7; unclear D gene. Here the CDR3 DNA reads TGCAGTGCTAGAACTCCGAGGACCTACGAGCAGTACTTC. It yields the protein CSARTPRTYEQYF.